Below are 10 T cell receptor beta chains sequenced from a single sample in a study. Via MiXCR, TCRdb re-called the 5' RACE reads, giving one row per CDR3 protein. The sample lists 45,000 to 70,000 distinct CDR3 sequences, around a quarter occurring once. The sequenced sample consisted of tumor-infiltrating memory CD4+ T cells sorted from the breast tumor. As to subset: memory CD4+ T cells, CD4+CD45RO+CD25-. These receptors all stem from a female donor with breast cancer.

CDR3 in amino acids: CASSLGRTGEKLFF. Written as DNA, the CDR3 is TGTGCCAGCAGCTTAGGACGAACGGGAGAAAAACTGTTTTTT. The chain recombines TRBV7-2 with TRBJ1-4; no clear D. CDR3 length: 14 residues. Germline CDR1 and CDR2: SGHTA and FQGNSA. Trimming took 1 base from V and 8 from J, leaving 11 bases between them.

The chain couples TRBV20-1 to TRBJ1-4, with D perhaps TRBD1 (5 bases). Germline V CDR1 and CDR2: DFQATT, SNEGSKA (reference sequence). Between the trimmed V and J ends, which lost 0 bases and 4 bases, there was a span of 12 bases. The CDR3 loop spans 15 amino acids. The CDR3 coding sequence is TGCAGTGCTAGAGACCCGGGGGGTAGTAATGAAAAACTGTTTTTT. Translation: CSARDPGGSNEKLFF.

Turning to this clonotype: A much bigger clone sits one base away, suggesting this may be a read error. This CDR3 reads CASKLQAIAPIAAEAFF. The CDR3 DNA is TGCGCCAGCAAACTACAGGCGATAGCTCCCATCGCAGCCGAAGCTTTCTTT. The V and J genes are TRBV5-1 and TRBJ1-1; D might be TRBD1 (5 bases). The CDR3 consists of 17 residues. Looked up from germline, CDR1 is SGHRS and CDR2 is YFSETQ. V lost 6 bases, J lost 8 bases, and 29 bases lay in between.

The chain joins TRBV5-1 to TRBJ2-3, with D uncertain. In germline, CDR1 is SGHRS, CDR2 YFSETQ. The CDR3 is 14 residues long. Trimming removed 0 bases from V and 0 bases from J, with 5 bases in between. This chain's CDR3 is CASSLAQSTDTQYF. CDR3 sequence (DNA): TGCGCCAGCAGCTTGGCCCAGAGCACAGATACGCAGTATTTT.

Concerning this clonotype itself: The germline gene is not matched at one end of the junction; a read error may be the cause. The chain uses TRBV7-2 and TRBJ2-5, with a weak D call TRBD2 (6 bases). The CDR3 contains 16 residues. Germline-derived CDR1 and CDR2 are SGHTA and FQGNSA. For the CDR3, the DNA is TGTGCCAGCGGCTTAGCGCCCGGGGGAGTCGGGGAGACCCAGTACTTC. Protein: CASGLAPGGVGETQYF. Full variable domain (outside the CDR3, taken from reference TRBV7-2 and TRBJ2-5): GAGVSQSPSNKVTEKGKDVELRCDPISGHTALYWYRQSLGQGLEFLIYFQGNSAPDKSGLPSDRFSAERTGGSVSTLTIQRTQQEDSAVYLCASGLAPGGVGETQYFGPGTRLLVL.

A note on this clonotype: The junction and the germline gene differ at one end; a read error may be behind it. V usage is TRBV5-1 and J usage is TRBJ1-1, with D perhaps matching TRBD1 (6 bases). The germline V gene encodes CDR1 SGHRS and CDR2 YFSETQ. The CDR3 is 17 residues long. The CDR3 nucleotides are TGCGCCAGCAGCTTCTTCCCTCGCTCTGACAGGAACACTGGAGCTTTCTTT. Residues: CASSFFPRSDRNTGAFF.

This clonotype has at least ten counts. This CDR3 is CSASDRSDYGYTF. The CDR3 nucleotides are TGCAGTGCTTCAGACAGGAGCGACTATGGCTACACCTTC. The chain has TRBV20-1 and TRBJ1-2, with D possibly being TRBD1 (6 bases). Looked up from germline, CDR1 is DFQATT and CDR2 is SNEGSKA (reference sequence). Trimming removed 5 bases at V and 3 bases at J, with 13 bases between. This CDR3 spans 13 amino acids.

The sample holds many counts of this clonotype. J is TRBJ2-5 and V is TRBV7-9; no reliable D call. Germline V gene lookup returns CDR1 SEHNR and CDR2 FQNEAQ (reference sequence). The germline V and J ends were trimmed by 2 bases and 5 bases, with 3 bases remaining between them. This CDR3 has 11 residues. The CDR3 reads CASSLMETQYF. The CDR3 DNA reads TGTGCCAGCAGCTTAATGGAGACCCAGTACTTC.

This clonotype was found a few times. This CDR3 is CASSLEGVWNQPQHF. The CDR3 region has the DNA TGTGCCAGCAGCTTAGAGGGGGTTTGGAATCAGCCCCAGCATTTT. The chain is built from TRBV7-8 and TRBJ1-5, with D perhaps TRBD1 (6 bases). Trimming left V 1 base short and J 4 bases short, with 11 bases between. Germline V gives CDR1 SGHVS, CDR2 FQNEAQ. The CDR3 covers 15 residues.

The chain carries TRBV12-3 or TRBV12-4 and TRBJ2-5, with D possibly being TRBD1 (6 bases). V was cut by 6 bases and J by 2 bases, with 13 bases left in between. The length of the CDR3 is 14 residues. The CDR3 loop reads CASSMRGHQETQYF. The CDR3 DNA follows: TGTGCCAGCAGCATGAGGGGACATCAAGAGACCCAGTACTTC.